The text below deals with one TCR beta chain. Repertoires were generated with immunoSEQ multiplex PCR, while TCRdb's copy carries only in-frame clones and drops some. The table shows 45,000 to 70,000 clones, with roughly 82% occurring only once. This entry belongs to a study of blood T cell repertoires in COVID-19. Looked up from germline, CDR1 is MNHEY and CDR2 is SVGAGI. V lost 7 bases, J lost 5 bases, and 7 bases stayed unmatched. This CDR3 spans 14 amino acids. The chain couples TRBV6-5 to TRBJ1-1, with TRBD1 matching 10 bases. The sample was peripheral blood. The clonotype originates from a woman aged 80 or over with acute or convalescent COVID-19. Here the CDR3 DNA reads TGTGCCAGCATCAGACAGGGGGCAGGGACTGAAGCTTTCTTT. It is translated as CASIRQGAGTEAFF.